This T cell receptor beta chain comes out of a study of T cells after yellow fever vaccination. Study-level results: A secondary response was less intense yet reached its peak sooner, at day 5 versus 15. Booster samples showed a return of most primary-vaccination clones (about 97% CD4, over 70% CD8).

V lost 6 bases, J lost 2 bases, and 13 bases lay in between. Germline assignment: CDR1 SQVTM and CDR2 ANQGSEA. The CDR3 is made up of 13 amino acids. UMIs were added to TCR cDNA along with a universal primer site when it was made by 5'RACE template switching. MiXCR, applied by TCRdb to the 5' RACE reads, yields one record per CDR3 protein. The data show a few hundred thousand distinct CDR3 sequences, about 4% seen once. Concerning this clonotype itself: Its antigen is undetermined.

The chain employs TRBV29-1 and TRBJ2-5; D might be TRBD2 (5 bases). The sequence was obtained from a man between 18 and 35 years old who received the YFV17D yellow fever vaccine. Sequences were derived from PBMCs, sampled 5 days after the yellow fever booster vaccination. CDR3: CSVSSGVQETQYF. DNA of the CDR3: TGCAGCGTCTCCTCCGGGGTTCAAGAGACCCAGTACTTC.